The present T cell receptor (beta chain) was sequenced within a study of blood T cell repertoires in COVID-19. Study context: Sources were T cells, B-cell-depleted T cells, or PBMCs; the material itself was cDNA or gDNA.

The V end was cut by 1 base, the J end by 2 bases, with 9 bases between. CDR1 is KGHSH, CDR2 LQKENI, per germline. There are 14 residues in the CDR3. The study assigned cohorts using participant-reported clinical history. The recovered donors of Cohort 3 showed two negative PCRs, clearance, or symptom resolution. Original data processing: Reference gene primer amplification in the assay estimated nucleated cell counts. Produced via immunoSEQ multiplex PCR; TCRdb's table is partial and in-frame only. The DNA was the basis for D and trimming; V, J and clone size are from that table. The table includes 350,000 or so clones, approximately 92% detected once.

Sequencing used PBMCs or T cells enriched from blood (not recorded which). The receptor comes from a woman younger than 45 who had recovered from COVID-19. This chain links TRBV18 with TRBJ2-7, with D uncertain. The CDR3 DNA follows: TGTGCCAGCTCACCACGTAGTAGCCCCTACGAGCAGTACTTC. This sequence encodes CASSPRSSPYEQYF.